Shown below are 20 T cell receptor beta chains from a single sample sequenced in a study of spatial heterogeneity in lung cancer. Study observations and caveats: Expanded alpha and beta TCR counts within tumors tracked tumor mutation counts.

Time point indicated: sample taken at primary tumor resection. Their antigens are not known. TCRdb reprocessed the 5' RACE reads via MiXCR and lists one record per CDR3 protein. The sample lists approximately 15,000 distinct CDR3 sequences, 6.2% occurring once. This specimen consisted of lung tumor tissue, obtained at surgery. These receptor sequences come from a male donor with early-stage non-small cell lung cancer.

This clonotype was detected ten times or more. A library prepared for alpha chains yielded this beta chain as an off-target read; its size is of little meaning. V gene TRBV9 combines with J gene TRBJ2-3; 16 nucleotides align to TRBD2. V lost 3 bases to trimming and J lost 4 bases; unmatched junction nucleotides: 20. CDR3 length: 22 residues. Germline lookup yields CDR1 SGDLS and CDR2 YYNGEE. The CDR3 loop is CASSANSGTSGGAAYEADTQYF. The CDR3 DNA reads TGTGCCAGCAGCGCGAACTCCGGGACTAGCGGGGGGGCGGCTTATGAGGCAGATACGCAGTATTTT.

This clonotype came up many times. A library prepared for alpha chains yielded this beta chain as an off-target read; its size is of little meaning. V usage is TRBV25-1 and J usage is TRBJ2-1, with D possibly being TRBD1 (6 bases). The CDR3 runs to 14 residues. CDR1 and CDR2 (germline): MGHDK, SYGVNS. V was pared by 8 bases and J by 5 bases, with 16 bases between. The CDR3 DNA sequence: TGTGCCAGCCGCTCCCGGGACAACCACAATGAGCAGTTCTTC. Its protein is CASRSRDNHNEQFF.

By proportion, this clonotype is medium-sized. This beta chain is an off-target read within a library intended for alpha chains, so its frequency means little. The genes are TRBV20-1 and TRBJ1-4, with D perhaps TRBD1 (6 bases). The CDR3 sequence is 15 residues long. Trimming removed 3 bases from V and 0 bases from J, with 11 bases in between. The germline V gene has CDR1 DFQATT and CDR2 SNEGSKA (reference sequence). CDR3 sequence reads: CSARDSDSTNEKLFF. The CDR3 nucleotides are TGCAGTGCTAGGGACAGCGACTCAACTAATGAAAAACTGTTTTTT.

This clonotype was observed at least ten times. This beta chain represents an off-target read in a library built for alpha chains; its size is of limited meaning. The chain carries TRBV9 and TRBJ2-3, with TRBD1 identical over 10 bases. V lost 0 bases to trimming and J lost 4 bases; unmatched junction nucleotides: 5. The CDR3 consists of 16 residues. Germline V lookup: CDR1 SGDLS, CDR2 YYNGEE. The DNA for the CDR3 is TGTGCCAGCAGCGTAGAAGGGACAGGGGTACCAGATACGCAGTATTTT. Amino acid sequence: CASSVEGTGVPDTQYF.

This clonotype has at least ten counts. The library was designed around alpha chains, so this beta chain is a stray read whose abundance carries little weight. The chain couples TRBV7-2 to TRBJ1-1; 11 nucleotides align to TRBD1. The CDR3 spans 14 residues. CDR1 SGHTA and CDR2 FQGNSA come from the germline V gene. The V segment lost 4 bases and the J segment 5 bases; nucleotides outside the gene matches: 3. CDR3 residues: CASSWGQGVTEAFF. The CDR3 coding sequence is TGTGCCAGCAGCTGGGGACAGGGGGTGACTGAAGCTTTCTTT.

This clonotype was observed many times. As an off-target read in a library built for alpha chains, this beta chain has a frequency of little significance. This chain uses TRBV20-1 with TRBJ2-5; no reliable D call. The germline V and J ends were trimmed by 0 bases and 2 bases, with 7 bases remaining between them. The CDR3 runs 13 residues. Germline V CDR1 and CDR2: DFQATT, SNEGSKA (reference sequence). CDR3 amino acids: CSARDNYQETQYF. The CDR3 DNA sequence: TGCAGTGCTAGAGATAACTATCAAGAGACCCAGTACTTC.

This clonotype was detected many times. This beta chain represents an off-target read in a library built for alpha chains; its size is of limited meaning. The chain employs TRBV2 and TRBJ2-4; D gene uncertain. Trimming took 2 bases from V and 0 from J, leaving 11 bases between them. Germline loops: CDR1 SNHLY, CDR2 FYNNEI. This CDR3 spans 16 amino acids. DNA for the CDR3: TGTGCCAGCAGTGAACTTCGAGTCCTAGCCAAAAACATTCAGTACTTC. Protein: CASSELRVLAKNIQYF.

This clonotype appeared many times. The library was prepared for alpha chains; this beta chain is a stray read, so its frequency means little. This chain uses TRBV5-1 with TRBJ2-6, with 7 bases identical to TRBD1. CDR3 length: 18 residues. Trimming at V came to 5 bases and at J to 2 bases, leaving 13 bases not matched to a gene. Germline CDR1 and CDR2: SGHRS and YFSETQ. CDR3 sequence: CASSSQGLGIAGANVLTF. The CDR3 DNA follows: TGCGCCAGCAGTTCACAGGGGTTGGGGATCGCTGGGGCCAACGTCCTGACTTTC.

This clonotype came up many times. Little can be read into the size of this beta chain, an off-target read in a library designed for alpha chains. The chain couples TRBV7-9 to TRBJ1-1; D call uncertain. Trimming stripped 6 bases from V and 6 bases from J, with 14 bases between. This CDR3 spans 13 amino acids. The germline V gene encodes CDR1 SEHNR and CDR2 FQNEAQ (reference sequence). The CDR3 loop reads CASRDPAGPEAFF. CDR3 DNA sequence: TGTGCCAGCAGGGACCCAGCGGGCCCTGAAGCTTTCTTT.

This clonotype appeared many times. This beta chain lies outside the target of a library built for alpha chains; its clone size means little. V gene TRBV20-1 combines with J gene TRBJ2-3, with 12 bases that match TRBD2. J gave up 4 bases and V 5 bases, and 7 bases lay outside the gene matches. The germline CDR1 and CDR2 sequences are DFQATT and SNEGSKA (reference sequence). The CDR3 length is 15 residues. The chain's CDR3 is CSASLAGGQADTQYF. The CDR3, as DNA: TGCAGTGCTTCGCTAGCGGGAGGGCAGGCAGATACGCAGTATTTT.

This clonotype came up many times. Found in a library prepared for alpha chains, this beta chain is an off-target read, and its abundance has little meaning. The chain links TRBV7-3 to TRBJ1-1; 9 nucleotides match TRBD1. J lost 1 base, V lost 5 bases, and 11 bases had no gene match. This CDR3 contains 17 residues. From germline, CDR1 is SGHTA and CDR2 FQGTGA. CDR3 sequence reads: CASSATGGSFENTEAFF. CDR3 coding DNA: TGTGCCAGCAGCGCAACAGGGGGCTCATTCGAGAACACTGAAGCTTTCTTT. Based on the CDR3 plus reference TRBV7-3 and TRBJ1-1, the full variable domain is GAGVSQTPSNKVTEKGKYVELRCDPISGHTALYWYRQSLGQGPEFLIYFQGTGAADDSGLPNDRFFAVRPEGSVSTLKIQRTERGDSAVYLCASSATGGSFENTEAFFGQGTRLTVV.

This clonotype was recorded at least ten times. This beta chain turned up in a library designed for alpha chains; as an off-target read, its abundance says little. The chain's CDR3 is CSVASTGGPGELFF. CDR3 nucleotides: TGCAGCGTAGCTTCGACAGGGGGTCCTGGGGAGCTGTTTTTT. The V and J genes are TRBV29-1 and TRBJ2-2; 9 nucleotides agree with TRBD1. This CDR3 contains 14 residues. Germline assignment: CDR1 SQVTM and CDR2 ANQGSEA. After removal of 6 bases from V and 8 bases from J, the junction contained 10 bases not matched to a gene.

In its sample, this clonotype was seen many times. Being off target in a library aimed at alpha chains, this beta chain has a size of little meaning. The chain has TRBV20-1 and TRBJ2-1, with 10 bases identical to TRBD2. The V gene end was trimmed by 6 bases and the J gene end by 3 bases; junction bases not matched to a gene: 8. The CDR3 covers 15 residues. Per germline, CDR1 DFQATT and CDR2 SNEGSKA (reference sequence). The CDR3 reads CSAWDSGRVYNEQFF. Written as DNA, the CDR3 is TGCAGTGCATGGGACAGCGGGAGGGTCTACAATGAGCAGTTCTTC.

This clonotype was found a few times. This beta chain slipped into a library made for alpha chains as a stray read, so its size is not meaningful. This rearrangement joins TRBV5-8 to TRBJ1-1; 8 bases fit TRBD1. CDR3 size: 13 residues. CDR1 is SGHTS and CDR2 is YDEGEE in the germline V gene. The V and J ends lost 4 bases and 7 bases, in that order; junction bases with no gene match: 6. The CDR3 is CASSQGGTGEAFF. The CDR3 region has the DNA TGTGCCAGCAGCCAAGGAGGGACAGGTGAAGCTTTCTTT.

Ten or more counts support this clonotype. This beta chain appears as a stray read in a library generated for alpha chains; its size is not informative. This chain connects TRBV20-1 to TRBJ2-3; a possible D gene is TRBD1 (6 bases). Germline V CDR1 and CDR2: DFQATT, SNEGSKA (reference sequence). The CDR3 sequence is 16 residues long. The V gene lost 4 bases and the J gene lost 0 bases, with 17 bases spanning the gap. The CDR3 DNA follows: TGCAGTGCTAATACACTCCGGACAGCTAGCACAGATACGCAGTATTTT. Translating it yields CSANTLRTASTDTQYF.

Turning to this clonotype: Since the library was made to target alpha chains, this beta chain is a stray read and its abundance is not meaningful. This chain joins TRBV18 and TRBJ2-5; 7 nucleotides match TRBD1. V lost 3 bases to trimming and J lost 3 bases; unmatched junction nucleotides: 1. Germline V gene sequence: CDR1 KGHSH, CDR2 LQKENI. The CDR3 has 13 amino acids. The CDR3 nucleotides read TGTGCCAGCTCACCTGGGACAGAAGAGACCCAGTACTTC. Translating gives CASSPGTEETQYF.

By its share, this clonotype is medium-sized. The library was designed around alpha chains, so this beta chain is a stray read whose abundance carries little weight. The J gene is TRBJ2-6, the V gene TRBV5-5; no clear D. Per germline, CDR1 SGHKS and CDR2 YYEKEE (reference sequence). This CDR3 has 18 amino acids. Trimming removed 4 bases at V and 4 bases at J, with 21 bases between. CDR3 protein: CASSTAGAATGGANVLTF. The CDR3 DNA reads as TGTGCCAGCAGCACAGCAGGAGCCGCAACCGGAGGGGCCAACGTCCTGACTTTC.

Note on this clonotype: This beta chain is an off-target read within a library intended for alpha chains, so its frequency means little. This rearrangement joins TRBV6-1 to TRBJ1-1; no reliable D call. V lost 4 bases to trimming and J lost 1 base, with 7 bases between them. CDR1 MNHNS and CDR2 SASEGT come from the germline V gene. CDR3 length: 13 amino acids. CDR3 sequence reads: CASSVQGNTEAFF. The CDR3 DNA is TGTGCCAGCAGTGTTCAAGGGAACACTGAAGCTTTCTTT.

This clonotype was counted at least ten times. Being off target in a library aimed at alpha chains, this beta chain has a size of little meaning. The chain links TRBV7-3 to TRBJ2-2; 8 bases map to TRBD1. CDR1 is SGHTA, CDR2 FQGTGA, per germline. This CDR3 comprises 15 residues. Trimming cost V 5 bases and J 4 bases; bases outside gene matches: 6. The CDR3 region is CASSRRGQGTGELFF. In DNA form, the CDR3 reads TGTGCCAGCAGCCGTCGTGGACAGGGCACCGGGGAGCTGTTTTTT.

This clonotype is termed medium-sized (0.01 to 0.1%). For a library built for alpha chains, this beta chain is a stray read; little rests on its size. This chain uses TRBV20-1 with TRBJ1-6; 9 positions match TRBD1. Per the germline V gene, CDR1 is DFQATT and CDR2 is SNEGSKA (reference sequence). The CDR3 totals 17 residues. V dropped 2 bases and J dropped 7; count of bases not matched to a gene: 12. The CDR3 is CSARPQGAMVVNSPLHF. The CDR3 DNA reads as TGCAGTGCTAGACCACAGGGGGCGATGGTTGTCAATTCACCCCTCCACTTT.